This TCR beta chain was sequenced during a study of T cells in Graves' hyperthyroidism and ophthalmopathy. This clonotype showed up many times. Amplification of TCR beta CDR3 regions was performed using RNA transcripts as template. The HTBI primer set drove a first-round RT-PCR of the TCR CDR3. TCRdb reprocessed the multiplex PCR reads with MiXCR, giving one entry per CDR3 protein. This table has a few hundred thousand distinct CDR3 sequences, 15% to 19% appearing once. The study based diagnoses on clinical symptoms, serum thyroxine and TRAb, thyroid ultrasound and orbital computed tomography. The receptor was isolated from a woman in her 30s with Graves' hyperthyroidism. The sample was blood.

The CDR3 nucleotides read TGTGCCAGCAGCTTCCGGACAGGTTTCCGCGAGCAGTACTTC. Translation: CASSFRTGFREQYF. The rearrangement joins TRBV13 to TRBJ2-7; 7 bases align to TRBD1. This CDR3 has 14 residues. The germline V gene has CDR1 PRHDT and CDR2 FYEKMQ (reference sequence). J was trimmed by 6 bases and V by 3 bases; bases with no gene match: 8.